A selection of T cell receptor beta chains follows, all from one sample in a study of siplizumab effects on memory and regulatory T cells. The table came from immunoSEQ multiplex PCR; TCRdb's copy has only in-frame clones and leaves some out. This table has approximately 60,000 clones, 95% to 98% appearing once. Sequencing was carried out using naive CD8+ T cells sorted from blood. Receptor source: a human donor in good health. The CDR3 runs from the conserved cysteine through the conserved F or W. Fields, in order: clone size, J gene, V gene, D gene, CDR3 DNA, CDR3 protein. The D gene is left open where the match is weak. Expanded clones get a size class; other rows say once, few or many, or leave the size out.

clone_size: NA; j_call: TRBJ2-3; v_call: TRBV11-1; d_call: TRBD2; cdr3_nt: TGTGCCAGCAGCTTAGCCCTGCTAGCGGGGGGCACAGATACGCAGTATTTT; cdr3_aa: CASSLALLAGGTDTQYF
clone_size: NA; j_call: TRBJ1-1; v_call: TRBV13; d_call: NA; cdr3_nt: TGTGCCAGCAGCCCTGGGGGACTGCCGAACACTGAAGCTTTCTTT; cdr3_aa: CASSPGGLPNTEAFF
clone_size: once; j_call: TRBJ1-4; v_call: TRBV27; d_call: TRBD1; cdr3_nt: TGTGCCAGCAGTACCCCAGGGGGTAATGAAAAACTGTTTTTT; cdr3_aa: CASSTPGGNEKLFF
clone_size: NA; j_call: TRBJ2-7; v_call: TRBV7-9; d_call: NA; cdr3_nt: TGTGCCAGCAGCTTAAGTCCGCGCGAGCAGTACTTC; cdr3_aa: CASSLSPREQYF
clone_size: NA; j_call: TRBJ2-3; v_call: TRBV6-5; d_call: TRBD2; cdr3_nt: TGTGCCAGCAGCCGCGGGGGGACTAGCACAGATACGCAGTATTTT; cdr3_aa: CASSRGGTSTDTQYF
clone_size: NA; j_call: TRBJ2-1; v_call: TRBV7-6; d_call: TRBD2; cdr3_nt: TGTGCCAGCAGCTCAACAGTAGCGGGGGGGCTTCATAATGAGCAGTTCTTC; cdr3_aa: CASSSTVAGGLHNEQFF
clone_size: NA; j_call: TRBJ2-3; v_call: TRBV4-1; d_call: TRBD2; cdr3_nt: TGCGCCAGCAGCCAAGAGGGACGGGGGGGAATAGATACGCAGTATTTT; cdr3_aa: CASSQEGRGGIDTQYF
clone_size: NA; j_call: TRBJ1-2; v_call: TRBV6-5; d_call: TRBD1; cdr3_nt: TGTGCCAGCAGCACAGGGGGCTATGGCTACACCTTC; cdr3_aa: CASSTGGYGYTF
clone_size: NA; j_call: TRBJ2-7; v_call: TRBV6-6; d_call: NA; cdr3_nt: TGTGCCAGCAGTTACTCTGGGGGTGAGCAGTACTTC; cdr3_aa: CASSYSGGEQYF
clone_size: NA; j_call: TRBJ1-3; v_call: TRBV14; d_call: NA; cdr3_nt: TGTGCCAGCAGCCCCCGGGACTTTTTCTTCTCTGGAAACACCATATATTTT; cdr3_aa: CASSPRDFFFSGNTIYF
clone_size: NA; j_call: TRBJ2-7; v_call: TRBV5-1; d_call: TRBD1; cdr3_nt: TGCGCCAGCAGCTTAGCCGGGACAGCCTACGAGCAGTACTTC; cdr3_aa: CASSLAGTAYEQYF
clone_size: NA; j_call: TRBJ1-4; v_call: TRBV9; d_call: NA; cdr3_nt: TGTGCCAGCAGCGTAGCGAAAGGCAGGGTTAAGGATGAAAAACTGTTTTTT; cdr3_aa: CASSVAKGRVKDEKLFF
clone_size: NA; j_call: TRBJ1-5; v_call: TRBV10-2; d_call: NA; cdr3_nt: TGCGCCAGCACCGAGAGGACGGGCATTCAGCCCCAGCATTTT; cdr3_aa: CASTERTGIQPQHF
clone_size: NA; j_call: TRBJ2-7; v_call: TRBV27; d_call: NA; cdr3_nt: TGTGCCAGCAGTTGGACGTACGCCTACGAGCAGTACTTC; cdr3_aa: CASSWTYAYEQYF
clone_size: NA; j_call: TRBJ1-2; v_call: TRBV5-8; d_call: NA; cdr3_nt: TGTGCCAGCAGCTTGACGGACTACGGCTACACCTTC; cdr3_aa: CASSLTDYGYTF
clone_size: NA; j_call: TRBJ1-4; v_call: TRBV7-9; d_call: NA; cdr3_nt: TGTGCCAGCAGCTTACCGAGGGGATCTAATGAAAAACTGTTTTTT; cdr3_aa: CASSLPRGSNEKLFF
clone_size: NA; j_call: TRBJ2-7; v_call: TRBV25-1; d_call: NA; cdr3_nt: TGTGCCAGCAGTGAATTTAACGCAGGATCCTACGAGCAGTACTTC; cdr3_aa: CASSEFNAGSYEQYF
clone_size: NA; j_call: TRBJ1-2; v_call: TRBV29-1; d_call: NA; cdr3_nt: TGCAGCGTCCGGGGGGGCTCAGACTATGGCTACACCTTC; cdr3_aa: CSVRGGSDYGYTF
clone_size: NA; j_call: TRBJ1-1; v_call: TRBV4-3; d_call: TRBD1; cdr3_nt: TGCGCCAGCAGCCATGACAGGGGATACACTGAAGCTTTCTTT; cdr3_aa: CASSHDRGYTEAFF
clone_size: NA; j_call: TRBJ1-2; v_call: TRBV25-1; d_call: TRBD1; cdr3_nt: TGTGCCAGCAGTGATAATATCCCGGGACAGCCCATCCGCTATGGCTACACCTTC; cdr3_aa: CASSDNIPGQPIRYGYTF
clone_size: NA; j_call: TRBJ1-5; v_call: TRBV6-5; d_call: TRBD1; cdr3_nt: TGTGCCAGCAGTCAGGACAGGGACCAGCCCCAGCATTTT; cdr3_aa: CASSQDRDQPQHF
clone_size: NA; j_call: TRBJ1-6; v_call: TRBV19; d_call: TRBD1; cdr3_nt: TGTGCCAGTAGCCACGGACAGGGGAATTCACCCCTCCACTTT; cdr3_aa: CASSHGQGNSPLHF
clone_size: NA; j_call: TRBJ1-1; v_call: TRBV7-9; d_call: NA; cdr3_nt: TGTGCCAGCAGCTTAGTAATGGGGGACACTGAAGCTTTCTTT; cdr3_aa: CASSLVMGDTEAFF
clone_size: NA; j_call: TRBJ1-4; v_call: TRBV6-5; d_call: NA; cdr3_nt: TGTGCCAGCAACCCAGGGGTATTCGAAAAACTGTTTTTT; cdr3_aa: CASNPGVFEKLFF
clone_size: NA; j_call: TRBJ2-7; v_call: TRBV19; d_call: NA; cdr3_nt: TGTGCCAGCAGGTGGGCAGCATCCTTTGTCTACGAGCAGTACTTC; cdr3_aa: CASRWAASFVYEQYF
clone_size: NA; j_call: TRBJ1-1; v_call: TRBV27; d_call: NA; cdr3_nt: TGTGCCAGCAGTTTAGGCGGGGGCACTGAAGCTTTCTTT; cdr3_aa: CASSLGGGTEAFF
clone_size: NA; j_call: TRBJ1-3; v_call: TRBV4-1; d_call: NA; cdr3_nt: TGCGCCAGCAGCCTCAGTGGAAACACCATATATTTT; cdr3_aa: CASSLSGNTIYF
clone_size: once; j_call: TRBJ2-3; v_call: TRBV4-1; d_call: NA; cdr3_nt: TGCGCCAGCAGCCAAGGGCCTTACGCAGATACGCAGTATTTT; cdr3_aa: CASSQGPYADTQYF
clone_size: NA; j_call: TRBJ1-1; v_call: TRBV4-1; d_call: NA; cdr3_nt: TGCGCCAGCAGCCAAGCCGGGTCTGAAGCTTTCTTT; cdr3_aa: CASSQAGSEAFF
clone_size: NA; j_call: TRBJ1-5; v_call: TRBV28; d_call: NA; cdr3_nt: TGTGCCAGCAGTTTCCGCGGGTCTCAGCCCCAGCATTTT; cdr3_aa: CASSFRGSQPQHF
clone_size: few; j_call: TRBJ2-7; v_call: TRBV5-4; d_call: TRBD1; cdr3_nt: TGTGCCAGCAGGGATGGACAGGACAACTCCTACGAGCAGTACTTC; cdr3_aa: CASRDGQDNSYEQYF
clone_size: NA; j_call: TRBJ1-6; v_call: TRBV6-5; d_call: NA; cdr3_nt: TGTGCCAGCAGTTACGGAGGGGTTGATTCACCCCTCCACTTT; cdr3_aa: CASSYGGVDSPLHF
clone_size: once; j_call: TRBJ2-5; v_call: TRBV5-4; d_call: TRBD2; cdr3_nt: TGTGCCAGCAGCTTGGTTGGGGGGGACCTACAAGAGACCCAGTACTTC; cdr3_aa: CASSLVGGDLQETQYF
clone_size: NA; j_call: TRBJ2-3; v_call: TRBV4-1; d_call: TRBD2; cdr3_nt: TGCGCCAGCAGCCAAAACGGACTTGAGCGGGGGGAGAGCACAGATACGCAGTATTTT; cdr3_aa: CASSQNGLERGESTDTQYF
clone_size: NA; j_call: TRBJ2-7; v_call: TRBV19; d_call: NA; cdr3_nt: TGTGCCAGTAGTGTCACAGGGCACACCTACGAGCAGTACTTC; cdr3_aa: CASSVTGHTYEQYF
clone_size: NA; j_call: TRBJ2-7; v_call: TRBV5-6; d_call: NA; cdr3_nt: TGTGCCAGCAGCTCCCCTTACGAGCAGTACTTC; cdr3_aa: CASSSPYEQYF
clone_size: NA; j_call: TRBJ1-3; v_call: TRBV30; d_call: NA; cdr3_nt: TGTGCCCTGGATACAGGTTTATCTGGAAACACCATATATTTT; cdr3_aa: CALDTGLSGNTIYF
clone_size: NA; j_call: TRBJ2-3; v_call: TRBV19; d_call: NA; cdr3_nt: TGTGCCAGTAGTATAGGGTGGCCTAGGGCAGATACGCAGTATTTT; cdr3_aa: CASSIGWPRADTQYF
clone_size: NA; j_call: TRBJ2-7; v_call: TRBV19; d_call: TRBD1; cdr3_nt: TGTGCCAGTAGTGTGGGACAGGGTCTTTTCTACGAGCAGTACTTC; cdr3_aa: CASSVGQGLFYEQYF
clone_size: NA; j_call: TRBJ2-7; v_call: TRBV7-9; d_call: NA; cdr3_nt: TGTGCCATCGGTTTCGGGGACGGAACCTACGAGCAGTACTTC; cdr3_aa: CAIGFGDGTYEQYF
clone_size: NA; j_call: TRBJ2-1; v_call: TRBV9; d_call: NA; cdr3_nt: TGTGCCAGCAGCGGAAACTACAATGAGCAGTTCTTC; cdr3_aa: CASSGNYNEQFF
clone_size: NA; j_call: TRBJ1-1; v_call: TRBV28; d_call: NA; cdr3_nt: TGTGCCAGCAGTTTAGAAGGGCCAGTTGAAGCTTTCTTT; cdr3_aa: CASSLEGPVEAFF
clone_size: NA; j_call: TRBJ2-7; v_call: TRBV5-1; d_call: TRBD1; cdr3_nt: TGCGCCAGCAGCGCTACAGGGGGGCACGAGCAGTACTTC; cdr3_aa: CASSATGGHEQYF
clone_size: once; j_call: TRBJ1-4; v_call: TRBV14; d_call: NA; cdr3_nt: TGTGCCAGCAGCGGATCCGGGGCGGAAAAACTGTTTTTT; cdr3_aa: CASSGSGAEKLFF
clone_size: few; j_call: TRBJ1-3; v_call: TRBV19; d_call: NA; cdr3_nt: TGTGCCAGTAGTGGCTACAGCTCTGGAAACACCATATATTTT; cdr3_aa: CASSGYSSGNTIYF
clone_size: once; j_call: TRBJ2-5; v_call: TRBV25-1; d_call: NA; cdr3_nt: TGTGCCAGCAGTGAACGTATGGGGGAGACCCAGTACTTC; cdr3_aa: CASSERMGETQYF
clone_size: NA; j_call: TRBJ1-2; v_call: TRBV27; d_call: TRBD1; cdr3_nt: TGTGCCAGCAGCCCGACAGGGGGAGAGGCTTGGGGCTATGGCTACACCTTC; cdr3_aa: CASSPTGGEAWGYGYTF
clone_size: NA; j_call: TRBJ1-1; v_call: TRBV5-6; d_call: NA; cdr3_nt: TGTGCCAGCAGCTTGGCAGTCGGGGTACAGGTGAACACTGAAGCTTTCTTT; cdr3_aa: CASSLAVGVQVNTEAFF
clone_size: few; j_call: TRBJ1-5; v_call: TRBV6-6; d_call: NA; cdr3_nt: TGTGCCAGCAGAAGGGATAGCAATCAGCCCCAGCATTTT; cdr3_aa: CASRRDSNQPQHF
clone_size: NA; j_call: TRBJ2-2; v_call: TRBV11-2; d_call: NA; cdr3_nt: TGTGCCAGCAGTTCAATAACCGGGGAGCTGTTTTTT; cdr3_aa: CASSSITGELFF
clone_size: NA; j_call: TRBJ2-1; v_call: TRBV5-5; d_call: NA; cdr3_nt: TGTGCCAGCAGCTTGGGGGGCGGCTCCTACAATGAGCAGTTCTTC; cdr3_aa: CASSLGGGSYNEQFF
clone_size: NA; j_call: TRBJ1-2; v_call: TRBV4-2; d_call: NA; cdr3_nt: TGTGCCAGCAGCCAAGATGTGAACGAGAGACCTACCTTC; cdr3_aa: CASSQDVNERPTF
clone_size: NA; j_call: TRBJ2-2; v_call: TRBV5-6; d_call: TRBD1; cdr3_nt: TGTGCCAGCAGTCGGGTCGACAGGGTAGACACCGGGGAGCTGTTTTTT; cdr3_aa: CASSRVDRVDTGELFF